This TCR beta chain was captured in a study of blood T cell repertoires in COVID-19. Clones were read by immunoSEQ multiplex PCR, and TCRdb kept only the in-frame ones, dropping some. The sample shows approximately 230,000 clones, 88% of them seen only once. The V segment lost 0 bases and the J segment 5 bases; nucleotides outside the gene matches: 5. The CDR3 spans 17 residues. CDR1 is SGHTA, CDR2 FQGNSA, per germline. This rearrangement joins TRBV7-2 to TRBJ2-2; TRBD1 matches 11 bases. The source of this sequence is a woman aged 50 to 60 with acute COVID-19. The specimen was PBMCs or T cells enriched from blood (not recorded which). Written as DNA, the CDR3 is TGTGCCAGCAGCTTAGCGGACAGGGGGCGGAGAACCGGGGAGCTGTTTTTT. Amino acid sequence: CASSLADRGRRTGELFF.